These 21 T cell receptor beta chains originate from one sample sequenced in a study of response to subunit inactivated influenza vaccine. Using its own MiXCR run on the RT-PCR reads, TCRdb lists one record per CDR3 protein. The profile covers 530,000 or so distinct CDR3 sequences, with over 25% appearing a single time and approximately 2% taken by the ten largest. The sample in question was CD4+ T cells sorted from PBMCs, obtained 5 days after vaccination. The receptors stem from a man aged 50 or older who received an inactivated influenza vaccine.

The chain couples TRBV5-4 to TRBJ1-2; no clear D gene. In germline, CDR1 is SGHNT, CDR2 YYREEE (reference sequence). The V gene lost 3 bases and the J gene lost 4 bases, with 13 bases spanning the gap. The CDR3 sequence is 14 residues long. CDR3 in DNA: TGTGCCAGCAGCTCAGCGAACTCGGGCTATGGCTACACCTTC. Its protein is CASSSANSGYGYTF.

This clonotype was observed a few times. This rearrangement joins TRBV24-1 to TRBJ1-1; no firm D call. This CDR3 comprises 11 residues. Germline CDR1 KGHDR, CDR2 SFDVKD. The CDR3 DNA reads as TGTGCTCCACGAGGCCTCACTGAAGCTTTCTTT. This gives the protein CAPRGLTEAFF.

The chain employs TRBV12-3 or TRBV12-4 and TRBJ2-7, with D unclear. The V and J ends lost 2 bases and 5 bases respectively, with 7 bases between them. This CDR3 is 12 amino acids long. The CDR3 DNA sequence: TGTGCCAGCAGTTTATACGGCGACGAGCAGTACTTC. The encoded protein is CASSLYGDEQYF.

This chain links TRBV24-1 with TRBJ2-3; TRBD1 matches 7 bases. V trimming: 4 bases; J trimming: 8 bases; junction bases outside the gene matches: 8. This CDR3 is built from 14 residues. Germline V gene data show CDR1 as KGHDR and CDR2 as SFDVKD. The CDR3 spells CATSDNLGQTTQYF. Written as DNA, the CDR3 is TGTGCCACCAGTGACAACCTGGGACAGACTACGCAGTATTTT.

This clonotype was seen a handful of times. The genes are TRBV7-2 and TRBJ2-3; D is tentatively TRBD1 or TRBD2 (5 bases each). Trimming took 5 bases from V and 5 from J, leaving 14 bases between them. This CDR3 is 14 amino acids long. Germline V gene data show CDR1 as SGHTA and CDR2 as FQGNSA. CDR3 in DNA: TGTGCCAGCAGCCCGGGACGAGTTGGAGATACGCAGTATTTT. Protein: CASSPGRVGDTQYF.

This clonotype has only a few counts. V is TRBV7-2 and J is TRBJ2-5; no clear D gene. Between the trimmed V and J ends, which lost 1 base and 0 bases, there was a span of 6 bases. The CDR3 contains 14 residues. The germline V gene has CDR1 SGHTA and CDR2 FQGNSA. The CDR3 DNA is TGTGCCAGCAGCTTAGTGTTCAACCAAGAGACCCAGTACTTC. Protein: CASSLVFNQETQYF.

This clonotype was seen a few times. The CDR3 here is CSARDPIPGDEQFF. CDR3 sequence (DNA): TGCAGTGCTAGAGATCCTATCCCAGGGGATGAGCAGTTCTTC. The V and J genes are TRBV20-1 and TRBJ2-1, with D possibly TRBD1 on 6 matching bases. V was shortened by 0 bases and J by 8 bases, with 14 bases between the two germline ends. The length of the CDR3 is 14 residues. Germline V CDR1 and CDR2: DFQATT, SNEGSKA (reference sequence).

This clonotype was seen a handful of times. The chain combines TRBV5-1 with TRBJ1-4; 7 bases map to TRBD1. With V trimmed by 2 bases and J by 7 bases, 11 bases remained unmatched. CDR1 and CDR2 from the germline V gene are SGHRS and YFSETQ. The CDR3 is 16 amino acids. CDR3 residues: CASSLQGTAQGEKLFF. CDR3 DNA sequence: TGCGCCAGCAGCTTACAGGGGACAGCTCAAGGTGAAAAACTGTTTTTT.

This clonotype has just a few counts. V and J are TRBV29-1 and TRBJ2-3, with D perhaps matching TRBD2 (5 bases). Germline V gene data show CDR1 as SQVTM and CDR2 as ANQGSEA. Trimming cost V 5 bases and J 2 bases, with 14 bases left between them. The CDR3 contains 14 residues. CDR3 in DNA: TGCAGCGTTCAGGACTTGTTTCTCACAGATACGCAGTATTTT. Translated, it gives CSVQDLFLTDTQYF.

V usage is TRBV12-3 or TRBV12-4 and J usage is TRBJ1-2; D gene ambiguous. V dropped 6 bases and J dropped 7 bases, with 21 bases sitting between them. The CDR3 loop spans 15 amino acids. The CDR3 DNA sequence: TGTGCCAGCAGCTCCCTAGGAGAAGTAGGAGGTGGCTACACCTTC. It yields the protein CASSSLGEVGGGYTF.

The chain couples TRBV4-3 to TRBJ2-5; maybe TRBD2 (6 bases). V gave up 4 bases and J gave up 7 bases, with 19 bases separating them. CDR3 length: 15 amino acids. Germline V gene lookup returns CDR1 LGHNA and CDR2 YSLEER. CDR3 nucleotides: TGCGCCAGCAGCCTTCGGTTAGACTTGGGAGGGACCCAGTACTTC. This gives the protein CASSLRLDLGGTQYF.

The chain employs TRBV7-2 and TRBJ2-3, with D possibly matching TRBD1 (6 bases). The CDR3 has 16 residues. V shed 0 bases and J shed 0 bases, with 10 bases lying between them. Per the germline V gene, CDR1 is SGHTA and CDR2 is FQGNSA. CDR3 residues: CASSLAGTTSTDTQYF. In DNA, the CDR3 is TGTGCCAGCAGCTTAGCGGGGACAACTAGCACAGATACGCAGTATTTT. Supplemented by reference TRBV7-2 and TRBJ2-3, the full variable domain reads GAGVSQSPSNKVTEKGKDVELRCDPISGHTALYWYRQSLGQGLEFLIYFQGNSAPDKSGLPSDRFSAERTGGSVSTLTIQRTQQEDSAVYLCASSLAGTTSTDTQYFGPGTRLTVL.

The rearrangement uses TRBV19 and TRBJ2-2; D uncertain. Germline V gene data show CDR1 as LNHDA and CDR2 as SQIVND (reference sequence). Trimming stripped 10 bases from V and 2 bases from J, with 14 bases between. CDR3 length equals 14 residues. CDR3 nucleotides: TGTGCCACCTCCCCGCCACTTAACACCGGGGAGCTGTTTTTT. Translation: CATSPPLNTGELFF.

This clonotype was recorded a few times. The CDR3 region has the DNA TGTGCCATCACTAGCGGGTACAATGAGCAGTTCTTC. It codes for CAITSGYNEQFF. The rearrangement joins TRBV10-3 to TRBJ2-1, with 8 positions matching TRBD2. Germline lookup yields CDR1 ENHRY and CDR2 SYGVKD. The CDR3 contains 12 residues. V trimming: 7 bases; J trimming: 4 bases; junction bases outside the gene matches: 0.

V gene TRBV19 combines with J gene TRBJ2-7, with a tentative D call TRBD2 (5 bases). CDR3 size: 14 residues. V lost 6 bases and J 3 bases, leaving 15 bases between the germline ends. Per germline, CDR1 LNHDA and CDR2 SQIVND (reference sequence). Written as DNA, the CDR3 is TGTGCCAGTAGGAATCCGGGATTAGACTACGAGCAGTACTTC. This encodes CASRNPGLDYEQYF.

This clonotype was seen more than once but under ten times. V is TRBV6-1 and J is TRBJ2-2; 7 nucleotides align to TRBD2. CDR3 size: 15 residues. Germline V lookup: CDR1 MNHNS, CDR2 SASEGT. Trimming at V came to 7 bases and at J to 3 bases, leaving 8 bases not matched to a gene. In nucleotides, the CDR3 is TGTGCCAGCACCCAAGCGGGGATCGACACCGGGGAGCTGTTTTTT. Its protein is CASTQAGIDTGELFF.

This clonotype was counted ten times or more. The chain recombines TRBV5-5 with TRBJ2-2; the D gene is possibly TRBD1 (5 bases). The ends were cut back, 5 bases at V and 2 bases at J, with 13 bases in the middle. The germline V gene has CDR1 SGHKS and CDR2 YYEKEE (reference sequence). CDR3 length: 15 amino acids. The CDR3 loop reads CASSLTGPNTGELFF. The CDR3 DNA is TGTGCCAGCAGTCTAACAGGTCCCAACACCGGGGAGCTGTTTTTT.

This clonotype was detected a few times. The V gene is TRBV24-1, the J gene TRBJ2-1; TRBD1 or TRBD2 may be the D gene (6 bases each). Per germline, CDR1 KGHDR and CDR2 SFDVKD. Trimming left V 2 bases short and J 8 bases short, with 21 bases between. The CDR3 is made up of 17 amino acids. CDR3 loop: CATSDWNLGGSGDEQFF. In nucleotides, the CDR3 is TGTGCCACCAGTGATTGGAACCTGGGGGGCTCAGGGGATGAGCAGTTCTTC.

The rearrangement links TRBV7-2 to TRBJ2-7; D not resolved. From germline, CDR1 is SGHTA and CDR2 FQGNSA. This CDR3 contains 13 residues. The V end was cut by 2 bases, the J end by 6 bases, with 11 bases between. CDR3 DNA: TGTGCCAGCAGCTTATTTGGAGAAGCCGAGCAGTACTTC. It is translated as CASSLFGEAEQYF.

This clonotype has only a few counts. The CDR3: CSVRAITGELFF. CDR3 DNA: TGCAGTGTCAGGGCGATTACTGGGGAGCTGTTTTTT. The chain has TRBV20-1 and TRBJ2-2; perhaps TRBD1 as D (5 bases). The CDR3 is 12 amino acids. V lost 7 bases, J lost 8 bases, and 14 bases lay in between. CDR1 is DFQATT and CDR2 is SNEGSKA in the germline V gene (reference sequence).

V and J are TRBV4-2 and TRBJ2-3, with D possibly matching TRBD2 (5 bases). Germline V gene sequence: CDR1 LGHNA, CDR2 YNFKEQ. CDR3 length: 15 amino acids. V was trimmed by 0 bases and J by 8 bases, leaving 15 bases between them. CDR3 nucleotides: TGTGCCAGCAGCCAAGAATCTAGCACGCAGATTACGCAGTATTTT. Translating gives CASSQESSTQITQYF.